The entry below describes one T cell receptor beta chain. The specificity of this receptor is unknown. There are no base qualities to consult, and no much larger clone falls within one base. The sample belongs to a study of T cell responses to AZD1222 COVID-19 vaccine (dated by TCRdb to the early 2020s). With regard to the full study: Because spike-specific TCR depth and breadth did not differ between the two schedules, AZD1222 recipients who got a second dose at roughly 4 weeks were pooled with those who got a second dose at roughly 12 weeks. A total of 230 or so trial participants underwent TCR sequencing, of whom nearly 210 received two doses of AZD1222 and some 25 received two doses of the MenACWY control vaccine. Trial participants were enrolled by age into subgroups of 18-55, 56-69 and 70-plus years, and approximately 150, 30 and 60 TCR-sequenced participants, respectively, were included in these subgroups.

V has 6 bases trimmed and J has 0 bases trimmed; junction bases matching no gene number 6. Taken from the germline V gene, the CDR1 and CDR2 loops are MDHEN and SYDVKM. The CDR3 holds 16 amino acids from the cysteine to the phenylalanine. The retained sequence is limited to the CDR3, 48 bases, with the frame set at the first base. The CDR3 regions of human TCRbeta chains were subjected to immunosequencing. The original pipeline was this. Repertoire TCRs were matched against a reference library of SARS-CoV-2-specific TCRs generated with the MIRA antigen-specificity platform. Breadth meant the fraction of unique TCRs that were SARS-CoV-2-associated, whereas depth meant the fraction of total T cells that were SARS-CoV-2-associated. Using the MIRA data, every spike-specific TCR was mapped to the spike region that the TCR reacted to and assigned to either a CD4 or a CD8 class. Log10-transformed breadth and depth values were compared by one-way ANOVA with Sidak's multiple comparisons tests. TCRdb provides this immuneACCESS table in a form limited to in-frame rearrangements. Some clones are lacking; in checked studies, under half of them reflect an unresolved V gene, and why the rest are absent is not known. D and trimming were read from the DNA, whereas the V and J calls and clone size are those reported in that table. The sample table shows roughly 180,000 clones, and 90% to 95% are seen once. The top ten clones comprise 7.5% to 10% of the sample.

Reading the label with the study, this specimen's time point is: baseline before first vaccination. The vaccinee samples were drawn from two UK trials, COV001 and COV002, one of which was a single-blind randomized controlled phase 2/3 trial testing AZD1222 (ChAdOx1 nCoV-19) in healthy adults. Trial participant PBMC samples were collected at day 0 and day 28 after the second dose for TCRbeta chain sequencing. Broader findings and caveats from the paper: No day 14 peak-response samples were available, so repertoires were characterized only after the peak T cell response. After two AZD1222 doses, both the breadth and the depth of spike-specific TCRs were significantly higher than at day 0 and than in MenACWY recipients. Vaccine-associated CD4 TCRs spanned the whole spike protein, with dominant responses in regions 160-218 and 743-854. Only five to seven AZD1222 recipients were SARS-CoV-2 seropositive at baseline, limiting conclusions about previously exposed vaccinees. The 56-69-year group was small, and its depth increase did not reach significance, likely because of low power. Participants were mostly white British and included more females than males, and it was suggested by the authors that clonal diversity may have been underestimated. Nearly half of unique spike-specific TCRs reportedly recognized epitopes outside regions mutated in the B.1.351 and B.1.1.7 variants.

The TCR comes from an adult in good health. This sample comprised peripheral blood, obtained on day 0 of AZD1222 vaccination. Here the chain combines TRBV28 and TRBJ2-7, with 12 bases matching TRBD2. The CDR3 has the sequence CASRGGTSGYSYEQYF. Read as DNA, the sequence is TGTGCCAGCAGGGGCGGGACTAGCGGGTACTCCTACGAGCAGTACTTC. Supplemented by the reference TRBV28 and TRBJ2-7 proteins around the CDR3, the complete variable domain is DVKVTQSSRYLVKRTGEKVFLECVQDMDHENMFWYRQDPGLGLRLIYFSYDVKMKEKGDIPEGYSVSREKKERFSLILESASTNQTSMYLCASRGGTSGYSYEQYFGPGTRLTVT.